A selection of T cell receptor beta chains follows, all from one sample in a study of T cell clones after liver transplantation. The assay was immunoSEQ multiplex PCR, and TCRdb's table has in-frame clones only and misses some. The table includes roughly 100,000 clones, 80% to 90% detected once. The sample in question was CD4+ T cells from blood, obtained around 49 months after liver transplant. These receptors originate from a human patient who received a liver transplant. These T cells may partly come from the graft donor. The CDR3 runs from the conserved cysteine through the conserved F or W. The D gene is left open where the match is weak. Not every row has a clone size; where given, it reads once, few, many or a size class.

V gene	J gene	clone size	D gene	CDR3 protein	CDR3 DNA
TRBV28	TRBJ1-2	-	-	CASSLGGQYGYTF	TGTGCCAGCAGTTTAGGGGGGCAGTATGGCTACACCTTC
TRBV29-1	TRBJ2-2	-	-	CSVGPGVNTGELFF	TGCAGCGTTGGACCAGGGGTGAACACCGGGGAGCTGTTTTTT
TRBV10-2	TRBJ1-1	-	-	CASSAGGATEAFF	TGCGCCAGCAGTGCGGGGGGCGCCACTGAAGCTTTCTTT
TRBV6-6	TRBJ2-1	-	-	CASSYSKVVNEQFF	TGTGCCAGCAGTTACTCGAAGGTAGTAAATGAGCAGTTCTTC
TRBV19	TRBJ2-7	-	TRBD1	CASSIGGTVFYEQYF	TGTGCCAGTAGTATAGGGGGGACAGTCTTCTACGAGCAGTACTTC
TRBV4-3	TRBJ2-5	few	TRBD2	CASSQDVSGGAQTQYF	TGCGCCAGCAGCCAAGATGTAAGCGGGGGGGCCCAGACCCAGTACTTC
TRBV28	TRBJ2-4	-	-	CASSLGGTPAKNIQYF	TGTGCCAGCAGTTTAGGGGGGACGCCGGCCAAAAACATTCAGTACTTC
TRBV5-1	TRBJ2-7	-	TRBD2	CASRTSGAGGGEQYF	TGCGCCAGCAGGACCAGCGGAGCGGGAGGTGGTGAGCAGTACTTC
TRBV5-4	TRBJ2-2	-	TRBD2	CASSGSGGALPGELFF	TGTGCCAGCAGCGGAAGCGGGGGGGCCCTCCCCGGGGAGCTGTTTTTT
TRBV5-6	TRBJ1-1	-	-	CASRGRRDNTEAFF	TGTGCCAGCAGAGGGCGTCGGGATAACACTGAAGCTTTCTTT
TRBV6-5	TRBJ2-2	-	-	CASNQGNTGELFF	TGTGCCAGCAACCAGGGGAACACCGGGGAGCTGTTTTTT
TRBV18	TRBJ2-5	once	TRBD1	CASSPTGSQETQYF	TGTGCCAGCTCACCGACAGGGAGTCAAGAGACCCAGTACTTC
TRBV7-9	TRBJ2-2	-	-	CASSPRTPHTGELFF	TGTGCCAGCAGCCCCCGGACACCACACACCGGGGAGCTGTTTTTT
TRBV2	TRBJ2-2	-	TRBD2	CASSAWRGSTGELFF	TGTGCCAGCAGCGCCTGGCGGGGGTCTACCGGGGAGCTGTTTTTT
TRBV27	TRBJ1-1	-	-	CASHSSRGEAFF	TGTGCCAGCCATTCCTCCAGGGGTGAAGCTTTCTTT
TRBV11-2	TRBJ2-7	-	-	CASSLRSGAYEQYF	TGTGCCAGCAGCTTGAGGAGTGGGGCCTACGAGCAGTACTTC
TRBV7-9	TRBJ1-1	-	-	CASSTGQTLNTEAFF	TGTGCCAGCAGCACGGGACAAACCTTGAACACTGAAGCTTTCTTT
TRBV2	TRBJ1-5	-	-	CASSSIGSDPQHF	TGTGCCAGCAGCTCGATCGGCTCGGATCCCCAGCATTTT
TRBV6-5	TRBJ2-1	-	TRBD2	CASRLAGDNEQFF	TGTGCCAGCAGACTAGCGGGGGACAATGAGCAGTTCTTC
TRBV2	TRBJ2-3	-	-	CASSRRDTTDTQYF	TGTGCCAGCAGTAGGCGGGATACCACAGATACGCAGTATTTT
TRBV27	TRBJ2-3	-	-	CASSLSPGYSSGDTQYF	TGTGCCAGCAGTTTATCTCCCGGGTACTCTTCCGGAGATACGCAGTATTTT
TRBV5-1	TRBJ1-4	-	TRBD1	CASSLGQGANEKLFF	TGCGCCAGCAGCTTAGGACAGGGCGCTAATGAAAAACTGTTTTTT
TRBV28	TRBJ2-1	-	TRBD2	CASSLGTSGKFYNEQFF	TGTGCCAGCAGTTTGGGGACTAGCGGAAAATTCTACAATGAGCAGTTCTTC
TRBV7-9	TRBJ1-2	-	-	CASSLGGGYGYTF	TGTGCCAGCAGCTTAGGGGGCGGCTATGGCTACACCTTC
TRBV6-1	TRBJ1-6	few	-	CASNLEGSPLHF	TGTGCCAGCAACTTGGAGGGGTCACCCCTCCACTTT
TRBV12-5	TRBJ2-5	-	-	CASGLVSPRRETQYF	TGTGCTAGTGGTTTGGTATCTCCTCGCCGGGAGACCCAGTACTTC